This T cell receptor (beta chain) was sequenced in a study of T-cell reconstitution after alpha-beta-depleted transplantation in children. Preparation of the TCRbeta library used unique molecular identifiers. TCRdb reprocessed the PCR reads via MiXCR and lists one record per CDR3 protein. The sample contains about 540,000 distinct CDR3 sequences, 15% to 20% of which appear only once. In germline, CDR1 is DFQATT, CDR2 SNEGSKA (reference sequence). V was clipped by 3 bases and J by 0 bases; unmatched bases: 6. The CDR3 contains 16 residues. The chain uses TRBV20-1 and TRBJ2-1; 9 positions agree with TRBD2. Sequenced here: PBMCs from the stem cell graft donor, sampled from the stem cell graft. This clonotype was sampled from a human donor who donated a stem cell graft to a child with acute lymphoblastic leukemia. This CDR3 is CSARQLAGDSYNEQFF. CDR3 in DNA: TGCAGTGCTAGGCAACTAGCGGGCGACTCCTACAATGAGCAGTTCTTC.